Listed below are T cell receptor beta chains from one sample, sequenced in a study of control samples from healthy donors and cancer patients. Clones were read by immunoSEQ multiplex PCR, and TCRdb kept only the in-frame ones, dropping some. The table has 150,000 to 200,000 clones, around 90% seen once; the top ten hold more than 1.3%. Sequencing was performed on blood. The receptors stem from a woman in her 50s in good health. The CDR3 runs from the conserved cysteine through the conserved F or W. D genes are given only for firm matches. Size tells how often a clone was seen (once, few, many) or the class of an expanded clone, and some rows leave it out.

TRBJ1-3 NA TRBV5-4 NA TGTGCCAGCAGCGCGACGGGGTCCAGGGGAAACACCATATATTTT CASSATGSRGNTIYF
TRBJ2-1 NA TRBV20-1 NA TGCAGTACTAGTGAAGCGAGCTCCTACAATGAGCAGTTCTTC CSTSEASSYNEQFF
TRBJ2-7 NA TRBV18 once TGTGCCAGCTCACCAGCAGAACTACCATCCTACGAGCAGTACTTC CASSPAELPSYEQYF
TRBJ2-7 NA TRBV6-5 many TGTGCCAGCAGTTACTCCAAGTCGGCGTCCTACGAGCAGTACTTC CASSYSKSASYEQYF
TRBJ2-7 NA TRBV10-3 once TGTGCCACCGGCCCTGAGGGGGGATACGAGCAGTACTTC CATGPEGGYEQYF
TRBJ2-7 NA TRBV30 NA TGTGCCTGGAGTGTACGTCCGGGTCCGTTCGAGCAGTACTTC CAWSVRPGPFEQYF
TRBJ2-7 NA TRBV6-5 NA TGTGCCAGCAGTTACTCCCCAACCTACGAGCAGTACTTC CASSYSPTYEQYF
TRBJ1-5 NA TRBV6-5 NA TGTGCCAGCATCCCCAGGGCTAGTAGCAATCAGCCCCAGCATTTT CASIPRASSNQPQHF
TRBJ2-1 TRBD2 TRBV3-1/TRBV3-2 NA TGTGCCAGCAGCCAACCTACATTGTCCGGGACTAGAAAGAACAATGAGCAGTTCTTC CASSQPTLSGTRKNNEQFF
TRBJ2-7 TRBD1 TRBV11-3 NA TGTGCCAGCAGCCAGGGGGTCGACACCGAGCAGTACTTC CASSQGVDTEQYF
TRBJ2-7 NA TRBV2 once TGTGCCAGCACCGGCGGTCCTGGGGCGCAGTACTTC CASTGGPGAQYF
TRBJ1-6 NA TRBV25-1 NA TGTGCCAGCAGTGGCGACTACAGGGTTAGTGGTTCACCCCTCCACTTT CASSGDYRVSGSPLHF
TRBJ2-4 NA TRBV6-5 NA TGTGCCAGCTCTCTTACGGCCCAAAACATTCAGTACTTC CASSLTAQNIQYF
TRBJ2-5 TRBD2 TRBV11-2 NA TGTGCCAGCAGCTTAGAGAGGACTAGCGGGAGGGTAGGGTTCGGAGAGACCCAGTACTTC CASSLERTSGRVGFGETQYF
TRBJ1-2 NA TRBV6-5 NA TGTGCCAGCAGGCATCTACAGGAGAACTATGGCTACACCTTC CASRHLQENYGYTF
TRBJ1-2 NA TRBV3-1/TRBV3-2 NA TGTGCCAGCAGCCAGGGTTGGTGGGGGGGCTCTGGCTACACCTTC CASSQGWWGGSGYTF
TRBJ2-1 TRBD2 TRBV11-3 NA TGTGCCAGCAGCCTCCGACTAGCGGGATACAATGAGCAGTTCTTC CASSLRLAGYNEQFF
TRBJ2-7 TRBD1 TRBV24-1 NA TGTGCCACCAGTGATTTTGTATCCGGGGGACAGGGGGGGACCTACGAGCAGTACTTC CATSDFVSGGQGGTYEQYF
TRBJ1-1 NA TRBV12-3/TRBV12-4 NA TGTGCCAGCAGGCTAGTTCGGGACACTGAAGCTTTCTTT CASRLVRDTEAFF
TRBJ1-2 TRBD1 TRBV27 few TGTGCCAGCAGTAAAACAGGGGCAATAAAAATCTACACCTTC CASSKTGAIKIYTF
TRBJ1-1 NA TRBV21-1 once TGTGCCAGCAGCATAAAGTGGCAGGGGCAAACCTCGATGAACACTGAAGCTTTCTTT CASSIKWQGQTSMNTEAFF
TRBJ1-1 NA TRBV28 NA TGTGCCAGCAGACCCCCCGTGAGTGGGAACACTGAAGCTTTCTTT CASRPPVSGNTEAFF
TRBJ2-2 NA TRBV19 NA TGTGCCAGTAGTACAACAGGCATAGGGGAGCTGTTTTTT CASSTTGIGELFF
TRBJ1-2 TRBD1 TRBV28 NA TGTGCTACAGGGGCTCGCTATGGCTACACCTTC CATGARYGYTF
TRBJ1-1 TRBD1 TRBV14 few TGTGCCAGCAGCCAGATACAGGGGCACACTGAAGCTTTCTTT CASSQIQGHTEAFF
TRBJ2-1 TRBD2 TRBV9 NA TGTGCCAGCAGCTCCCCGACTAGCGGGAGGGCCGCGGATGAGCAGTTCTTC CASSSPTSGRAADEQFF
TRBJ2-7 NA TRBV5-1 NA TGCGCCAGCAGCTGGGGGGGGCGGGGCCCCTACGAGCAGTACTTC CASSWGGRGPYEQYF
TRBJ1-5 NA TRBV6-6 NA TGTGCCAGCAGTTACTACTCCGTGATCAATCAGCCCCAGCATTTT CASSYYSVINQPQHF
TRBJ1-6 NA TRBV19 once TGTGCCAGTAGACGGGACGGAAATTCACCCCTCCACTTT CASRRDGNSPLHF
TRBJ2-5 NA TRBV27 NA TGTGCCAGCAGCCGCCAGGGGTTGGAGACCCAGTACTTC CASSRQGLETQYF
TRBJ2-7 NA TRBV9 NA TGTGCCAGCAGTGGAGGGGGCGGGCTCACCTCCTACGAGCAGTACTTC CASSGGGGLTSYEQYF
TRBJ1-2 TRBD1 TRBV19 NA TGTGCCAGTGGGACAGGTTATGGCTACACCTTC CASGTGYGYTF
TRBJ1-5 TRBD1 TRBV28 NA TGTGCCAGCAGTTCCCGCAGGGGGCATAGGTGGCAGCCCCAGCATTTT CASSSRRGHRWQPQHF
TRBJ2-5 NA TRBV7-9 NA TGTGCCAGCAGCTTAGTGTGGGGAGGTCAAGAGACCCAGTACTTC CASSLVWGGQETQYF
TRBJ1-2 NA TRBV5-8 NA TGTGCCAGCAGCTTGGGGCGGAACTATGGCTACACCTTC CASSLGRNYGYTF
TRBJ2-7 NA TRBV5-6 NA TGTGCCAGCAGCTTTTTTCTGGGGATGGGATACGAGCAGTACTTC CASSFFLGMGYEQYF
TRBJ2-1 NA TRBV27 NA TGTGCCAGCAGGGGCCCGACGGTATCCTACAATGAGCAGTTCTTC CASRGPTVSYNEQFF
TRBJ1-6 NA TRBV5-5 NA TGTGCCAGCAGCTTGGAGGGGGGGGATAATTCACCCCTCCACTTT CASSLEGGDNSPLHF
TRBJ1-2 TRBD1 TRBV24-1 NA TGTGCCACCAGTGATCCTGACAGGGTACGGTATACCTTC CATSDPDRVRYTF
TRBJ1-2 NA TRBV6-1 NA TGTGCCAGCAGTGAAAATACTTACTATGGCTACACCTTC CASSENTYYGYTF
TRBJ2-7 NA TRBV27 NA TGTGCCAGCAGTTTACGTGCGGGGTATGGTGGCTCCTACGAGCAGTACTTC CASSLRAGYGGSYEQYF
TRBJ2-1 TRBD2 TRBV27 NA TGTGCCAGCAGTTTTCCCGGGGGGGATAGCTCCTACAATGAGCAGTTCTTC CASSFPGGDSSYNEQFF
TRBJ1-1 NA TRBV5-1 NA TGCGCCAGCACCTTAGGGATTGCCGCCCCTGAAGCTTTCTTT CASTLGIAAPEAFF
TRBJ2-7 TRBD1 TRBV6-2/TRBV6-3 NA TGTGCCAGCAGTCCCAGTTCCCCCGACAGGGGATACGAGCAGTACTTC CASSPSSPDRGYEQYF
TRBJ2-3 NA TRBV5-4 few TGTGCCAGCAGCTTGTGGCCAGATACGCAGTATTTT CASSLWPDTQYF
TRBJ1-2 NA TRBV28 NA TGTGCCAGCAGTTCTGTGGGTACGAGGTATGGCTACACCTTC CASSSVGTRYGYTF
TRBJ1-6 TRBD1 TRBV6-5 NA TGTGCCAGCAGGGGACAGAATAATTCACCCCTCCACTTT CASRGQNNSPLHF
TRBJ1-4 TRBD1 TRBV6-5 NA TGTGCCAGCAGTCTTCCCGACAGGGGGATTCGGAAACTGTTTTTT CASSLPDRGIRKLFF
TRBJ2-7 NA TRBV12-3/TRBV12-4 NA TGTGCCAGCAGCCGGACCTACGAGCAGTACTTC CASSRTYEQYF
TRBJ1-2 NA TRBV3-1/TRBV3-2 NA TGTGCCAGCAGCCAAGATAGGCGGGCCTACACCTTC CASSQDRRAYTF
TRBJ1-1 NA TRBV7-8 NA TGTGCCAGCAGCTTATCGGGGAAGAACACTGAAGCTTTCTTT CASSLSGKNTEAFF
TRBJ2-7 NA TRBV5-1 NA TGCGCCAGCAGTGGTAACGGGGACGGCGAGCAGTACTTC CASSGNGDGEQYF
TRBJ1-6 NA TRBV2 NA TGTGCCAGCAGTGATTGGGAGATTGCAAATTCACCCCTCCACTTT CASSDWEIANSPLHF
TRBJ2-3 NA TRBV13 NA TGTGCCAGCAGCCCCCAGGCAGGGGGCACAGATACGCAGTATTTT CASSPQAGGTDTQYF
TRBJ2-5 TRBD1 TRBV11-1 NA TGTGCCAGCAGCACAGGGGTCAAAGAGACCCAGTACTTC CASSTGVKETQYF
TRBJ2-2 TRBD2 TRBV7-2 NA TGTGCCAGCAGCTTGGGCGGGAGGAACACCGGGGAGCTGTTTTTT CASSLGGRNTGELFF
TRBJ2-7 NA TRBV28 NA TGTGCCAGTCGTAAGGGGACCCACGAGCAGTACTTC CASRKGTHEQYF
TRBJ1-5 NA TRBV5-4 NA TGTGCCAGCAGCTTCGGGGGGGGTAGGGTGAATCAGCCCCAGCATTTT CASSFGGGRVNQPQHF
TRBJ2-7 TRBD2 TRBV3-1/TRBV3-2 NA TGTGCCAGCAGCCTAACAAAGGGACTAGCGGGACCAACCTACGAGCAGTACTTC CASSLTKGLAGPTYEQYF